Below, 14 T cell receptor beta chains from the same sample are listed, as sequenced in a study of metastatic and nonmetastatic thyroid tumors. No treatment had been given to any patient before thyroid surgery. TCRdb re-called the PCR reads with MiXCR. The sample includes over 40,000 clones, roughly a quarter of them seen just once. The source material was blood. These receptor sequences come from a male donor with papillary thyroid cancer or a benign thyroid nodule (not recorded which). Some clones in this sample may be carry-over from other donors' samples.

This clone was counted ten times or more. This sequence joins TRBV6-1 and TRBJ2-7; 13 positions agree with TRBD2. This CDR3 contains 17 residues. The junction had 14 bases not matched to a gene; V was cut back by 5 bases and J by 7 bases. Germline V gene sequence: CDR1 MNHNS, CDR2 SASEGT. CDR3 nucleotide sequence: TGTGCCAGCAGTCAGACTAGCGGGGGGAGGGTTCTTATAGAGCAGTACTTC. Translation gives CASSQTSGGRVLIEQYF.

This clone turned up a few times. The genes are TRBV6-1 and TRBJ1-2; D is uncertain. Germline V CDR1 and CDR2: MNHNS, SASEGT. V shed 5 bases and J shed 8 bases, with 12 bases lying between them. The CDR3 contains 12 residues. In DNA form, the CDR3 reads TGTGCCAGCAGTAAAGGGCTACAGGGCTACACCTTC. This gives the protein CASSKGLQGYTF.

This rearrangement joins TRBV7-2 to TRBJ1-1; 7 positions match TRBD1. From germline, CDR1 is SGHTA and CDR2 FQGNSA. The CDR3 consists of 15 residues. The J segment lost 1 base and the V segment lost 3 bases, leaving 5 bases of the junction unmatched. CDR3 DNA: TGTGCCAGCAGCTTTAGCAGGGGGAGGAACACTGAAGCTTTCTTT. As protein: CASSFSRGRNTEAFF.

The V and J genes are TRBV6-5 and TRBJ1-3; 10 positions match TRBD1. Germline-derived CDR1 and CDR2 are MNHEY and SVGAGI. V lost 4 bases and J lost 4; bases outside the gene matches: 10. CDR3 length: 17 residues. The CDR3 DNA reads TGTGCCAGCAGTTGGACATCCGGGACAGGGGTAGGAAACACCATATATTTT. Amino acids: CASSWTSGTGVGNTIYF.

This clone has a count of ten or more. The genes are TRBV20-1 and TRBJ2-1, with a possible D match to TRBD2 (6 bases). The V end was cut by 3 bases, the J end by 6 bases, with 9 bases between. The CDR3 is 12 amino acids. CDR1 is DFQATT and CDR2 is SNEGSKA in the germline V gene (reference sequence). The CDR3 DNA follows: TGCAGTGCTAGTGGAGGGTTCAATGAGCAGTTCTTC. Translation gives CSASGGFNEQFF.

In its sample, this clone was seen many times. This chain connects TRBV29-1 to TRBJ1-2; possible D gene TRBD1, 6 bases. V gave up 7 bases and J gave up 8 bases, with 17 bases separating them. Germline V gene data show CDR1 as SQVTM and CDR2 as ANQGSEA. The CDR3 is 12 amino acids. Written as DNA, the CDR3 is TGCAGCGCAGCACGGGACATAGGGGGCTACACCTTC. Residues: CSAARDIGGYTF.

The chain employs TRBV7-8 and TRBJ2-7; 11 nucleotides match TRBD2. This CDR3 has 16 residues. CDR1 is SGHVS and CDR2 is FQNEAQ in the germline V gene. The junction had 5 bases not matched to a gene; V was cut back by 4 bases and J by 0 bases. The CDR3 sequence: CASSWGLAESSYEQYF. Here the CDR3 DNA reads TGTGCCAGCAGCTGGGGACTAGCGGAGAGCTCCTACGAGCAGTACTTC.

CDR3 sequence reads: CASIRAGGLGSYEQYF. In nucleotides, the CDR3 is TGTGCCAGCATTCGAGCGGGAGGTCTAGGCTCCTACGAGCAGTACTTC. This chain connects TRBV6-1 to TRBJ2-7, with 9 positions matching TRBD2. Trimming took 7 bases from V and 0 from J; bases not matched to a gene: 10. The germline gives CDR1 MNHNS, CDR2 SASEGT. This CDR3 has 16 amino acids.

In its sample, this clone ranks as medium-sized. The J gene is TRBJ2-7, the V gene TRBV18; 7 nucleotides line up with TRBD2. The V and J ends lost 6 bases and 9 bases, in that order; junction bases with no gene match: 8. The length of the CDR3 is 12 residues. Looked up from germline, CDR1 is KGHSH and CDR2 is LQKENI. Here the CDR3 DNA reads TGTGCCAGCTCGCTTCGGGGGGATACGCAGTACTTC. It specifies CASSLRGDTQYF. Supplemented by reference TRBV18 and TRBJ2-7, the full variable domain reads NAGVMQNPRHLVRRRGQEARLRCSPMKGHSHVYWYRQLPEEGLKFMVYLQKENIIDESGMPKERFSAEFPKEGPSILRIQQVVRGDSAAYFCASSLRGDTQYFGPGTRLTVT.

The table lists this clone with a few counts. V gene TRBV20-1 combines with J gene TRBJ2-7; the match to TRBD2 covers 13 bases. V lost 8 bases and J lost 5; bases outside the gene matches: 6. This CDR3 region has 13 residues. CDR1 and CDR2 (germline): DFQATT, SNEGSKA (reference sequence). The CDR3 region is CSSGLAGIDEQYF. CDR3 nucleotides: TGCAGTTCGGGACTAGCGGGGATAGACGAGCAGTACTTC.

This chain connects TRBV3-1 to TRBJ2-7; TRBD1 is a possible D gene (5 bases). In germline, CDR1 is LGHDT, CDR2 YNNKEL (reference sequence). V was clipped by 6 bases and J by 0 bases, with 12 bases between them. This CDR3 is 14 amino acids long. CDR3 residues: CASSGVTGSYEQYF. The CDR3 nucleotides are TGTGCCAGCAGTGGCGTTACAGGCTCCTACGAGCAGTACTTC.

The chain joins TRBV4-1 to TRBJ1-5; D is unresolved. This CDR3 has 13 amino acids. The germline gives CDR1 MGHRA, CDR2 YSYEKL. V was clipped by 1 base and J by 7 bases, with 8 bases between them. The CDR3 sequence: CASSQGIGQPQHF. The DNA of the CDR3 is TGCGCCAGCAGCCAAGGAATTGGACAGCCCCAGCATTTT.

With regard to this clone: Compared with germline, one end of the junction differs, possibly owing to a read error. V and J are TRBV28 and TRBJ1-4, with TRBD1 matching 7 bases. CDR1 is MDHEN and CDR2 is SYDVKM in the germline V gene. The CDR3 sequence is 14 residues long. The CDR3: CASSLRDSVEKPFF. CDR3 nucleotide sequence: TGTGCCAGCAGTTTACGGGACAGTGTTGAAAAACCGTTTTTT.

This clone is deemed medium-sized. The V call is TRBV27, the J call TRBJ1-2; a weak D match, TRBD1 (5 bases). CDR3 length: 13 amino acids. CDR1 and CDR2 (germline): MNHEY, SMNVEV (reference sequence). The ends were cut back, 2 bases at V and 7 bases at J, with 11 bases in the middle. The CDR3 loop is CASSLRGRGGYTF. CDR3 sequence (DNA): TGTGCCAGCAGTTTAAGGGGACGGGGTGGCTACACCTTC.